This TCR beta chain was identified in a study of regulatory T cells in long-lasting Graves disease. The CDR3 runs 12 residues. The V gene end was trimmed by 6 bases and the J gene end by 7 bases; junction bases not matched to a gene: 7. Germline loops: CDR1 DFQATT, CDR2 SNEGSKA (reference sequence). The time point here: newly diagnosed GD, antithyroid drugs for less than 3 months. Making the TCR library involved RNA that had been extracted from PBMCs. Diagnosis followed American Thyroid Association guidelines for Graves' disease. As collected, the peripheral blood samples measured 7 to 9.5 milliliters each and went into EDTA tubes. CDR3 regions were amplified by Arm-PCR using iRepertoire HTBI primers to build TCR beta libraries. Study processing details: Taken together, the samples had 62 TRBV and roughly 14 TRBJ segments identified. MiXCR, run by TCRdb on the multiplex PCR reads, gives a single entry per CDR3 protein. The authors' filters were not applied to this entry. The table shows approximately 400,000 distinct CDR3 sequences, with 10% to 15% occurring only once.

These sequences were also reported in another study, on T cells in Graves' hyperthyroidism and ophthalmopathy. From that report: The HTBI primer set served for first-round RT-PCR of the TCR CDR3.

The V gene is TRBV20-1, the J gene TRBJ1-2, with 8 bases lining up with TRBD1. The origin of this receptor is a woman between 18 and 30 years old with Graves disease. The material sequenced was peripheral blood mononuclear cells (PBMCs), taken at new diagnosis, from a patient treated with antithyroid drugs. The CDR3 DNA follows: TGCAGTGCCAAGACAGGGGCCGCTGGCTACACCTTC. Protein sequence: CSAKTGAAGYTF.